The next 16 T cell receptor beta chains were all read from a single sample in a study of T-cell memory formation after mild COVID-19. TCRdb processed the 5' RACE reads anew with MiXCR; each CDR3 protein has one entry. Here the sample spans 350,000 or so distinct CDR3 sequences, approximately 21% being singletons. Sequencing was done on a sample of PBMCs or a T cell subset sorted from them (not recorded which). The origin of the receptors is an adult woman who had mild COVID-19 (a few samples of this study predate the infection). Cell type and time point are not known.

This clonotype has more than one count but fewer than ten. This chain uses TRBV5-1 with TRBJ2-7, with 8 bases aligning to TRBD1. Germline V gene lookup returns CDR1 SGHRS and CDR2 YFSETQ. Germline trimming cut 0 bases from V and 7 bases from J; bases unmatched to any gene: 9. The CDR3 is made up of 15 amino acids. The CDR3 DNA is TGCGCCAGCAGCTTGGACGCAGGGGGCTTAGGAGAGCAGTACTTC. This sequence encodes CASSLDAGGLGEQYF.

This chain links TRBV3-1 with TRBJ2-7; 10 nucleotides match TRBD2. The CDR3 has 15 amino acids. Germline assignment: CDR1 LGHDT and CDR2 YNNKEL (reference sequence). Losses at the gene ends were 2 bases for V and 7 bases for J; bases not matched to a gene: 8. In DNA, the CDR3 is TGTGCCAGCAGCCAAATAGCGGGAGGTTTGGAGGAGCAGTACTTC. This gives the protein CASSQIAGGLEEQYF.

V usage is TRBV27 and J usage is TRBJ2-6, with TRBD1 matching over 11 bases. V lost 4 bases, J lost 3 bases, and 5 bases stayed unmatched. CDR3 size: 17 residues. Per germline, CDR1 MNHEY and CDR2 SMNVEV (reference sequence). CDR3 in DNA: TGTGCCAGCAGTTCTGGACAGGGGGCGTTTGGGGCCAACGTCCTGACTTTC. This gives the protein CASSSGQGAFGANVLTF.

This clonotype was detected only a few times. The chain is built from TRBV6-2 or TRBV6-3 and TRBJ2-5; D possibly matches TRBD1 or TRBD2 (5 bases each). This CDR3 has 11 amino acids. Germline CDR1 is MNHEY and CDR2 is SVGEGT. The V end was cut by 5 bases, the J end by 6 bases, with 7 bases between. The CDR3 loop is CASSPGQTQYF. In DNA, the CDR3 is TGTGCCAGCAGTCCGGGGCAGACCCAGTACTTC.

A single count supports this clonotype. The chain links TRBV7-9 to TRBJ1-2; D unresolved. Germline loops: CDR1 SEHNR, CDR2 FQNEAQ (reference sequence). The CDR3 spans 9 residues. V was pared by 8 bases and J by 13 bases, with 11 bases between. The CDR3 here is CASGDGRTF. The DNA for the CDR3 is TGTGCCAGCGGCGACGGGCGCACCTTC. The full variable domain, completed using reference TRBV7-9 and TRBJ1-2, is DTGVSQNPRHKITKRGQNVTFRCDPISEHNRLYWYRQTLGQGPEFLTYFQNEAQLEKSRLLSDRFSAERPKGSFSTLEIQRTEQGDSAMYLCASGDGRTFGSGTRLTVV.

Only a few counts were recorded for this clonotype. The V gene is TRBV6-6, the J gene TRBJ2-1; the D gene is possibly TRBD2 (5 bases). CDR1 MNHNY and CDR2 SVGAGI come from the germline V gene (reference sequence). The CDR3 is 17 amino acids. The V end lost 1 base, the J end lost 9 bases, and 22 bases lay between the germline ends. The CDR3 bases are TGTGCCAGCAGTTACTTAAATAGCGACACTTTTACCAGTGAGCAGTTCTTC. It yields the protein CASSYLNSDTFTSEQFF.

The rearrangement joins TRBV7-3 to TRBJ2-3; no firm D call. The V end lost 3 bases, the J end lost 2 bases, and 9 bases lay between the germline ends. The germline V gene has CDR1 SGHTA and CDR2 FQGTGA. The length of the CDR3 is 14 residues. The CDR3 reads CASSFGWDTDTQYF. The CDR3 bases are TGTGCCAGCAGCTTCGGTTGGGACACAGATACGCAGTATTTT.

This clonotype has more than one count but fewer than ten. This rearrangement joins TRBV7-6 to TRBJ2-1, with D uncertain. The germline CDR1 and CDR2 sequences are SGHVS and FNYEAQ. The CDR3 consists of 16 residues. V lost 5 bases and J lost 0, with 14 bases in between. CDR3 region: CASSPTTVSSYNEQFF. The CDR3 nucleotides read TGTGCCAGCAGCCCGACGACTGTGAGCTCCTACAATGAGCAGTTCTTC.

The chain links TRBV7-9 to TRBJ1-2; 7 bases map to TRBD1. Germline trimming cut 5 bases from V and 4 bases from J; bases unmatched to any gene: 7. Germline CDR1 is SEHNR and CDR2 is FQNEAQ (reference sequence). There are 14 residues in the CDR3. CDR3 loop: CASSRLAGGYGYTF. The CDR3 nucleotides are TGTGCCAGCAGCCGCCTGGCAGGGGGCTATGGCTACACCTTC. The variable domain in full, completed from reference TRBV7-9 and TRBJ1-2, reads DTGVSQNPRHKITKRGQNVTFRCDPISEHNRLYWYRQTLGQGPEFLTYFQNEAQLEKSRLLSDRFSAERPKGSFSTLEIQRTEQGDSAMYLCASSRLAGGYGYTFGSGTRLTVV.

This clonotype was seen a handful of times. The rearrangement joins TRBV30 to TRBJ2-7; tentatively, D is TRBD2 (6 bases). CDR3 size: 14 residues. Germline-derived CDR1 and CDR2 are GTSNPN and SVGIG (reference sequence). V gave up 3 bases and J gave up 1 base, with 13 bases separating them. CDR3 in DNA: TGTGCCTGGAGCCGTTCGGGAGAATCCTACGAGCAGTACTTC. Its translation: CAWSRSGESYEQYF.

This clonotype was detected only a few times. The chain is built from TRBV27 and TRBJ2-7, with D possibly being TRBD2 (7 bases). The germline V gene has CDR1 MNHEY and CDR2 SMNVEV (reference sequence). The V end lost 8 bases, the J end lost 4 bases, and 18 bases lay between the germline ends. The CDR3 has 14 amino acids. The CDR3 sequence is CASARGLPNYEQYF. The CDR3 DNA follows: TGTGCCAGCGCCAGGGGACTACCGAATTACGAGCAGTACTTC.

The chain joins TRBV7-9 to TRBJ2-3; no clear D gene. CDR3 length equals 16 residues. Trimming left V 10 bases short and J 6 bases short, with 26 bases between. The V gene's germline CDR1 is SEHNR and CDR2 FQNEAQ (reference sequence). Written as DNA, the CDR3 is TGTGCCACCCCGGGCCAAGGGCTAAAACCAGCGGATACGCAGTATTTT. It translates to CATPGQGLKPADTQYF.

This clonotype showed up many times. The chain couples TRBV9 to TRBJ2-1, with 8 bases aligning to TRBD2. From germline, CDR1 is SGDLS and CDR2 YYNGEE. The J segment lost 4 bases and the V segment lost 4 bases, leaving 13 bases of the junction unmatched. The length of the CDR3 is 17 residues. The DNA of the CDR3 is TGTGCCAGCAGCCCCGGAGGAGTCGGCGGGGGGTACAATGAGCAGTTCTTC. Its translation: CASSPGGVGGGYNEQFF.

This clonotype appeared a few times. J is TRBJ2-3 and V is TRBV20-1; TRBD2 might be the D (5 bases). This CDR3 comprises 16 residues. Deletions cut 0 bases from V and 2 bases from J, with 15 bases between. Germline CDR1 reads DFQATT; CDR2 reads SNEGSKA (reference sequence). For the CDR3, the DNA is TGCAGTGCTAGAGATCTGTCTGGCGGGCTCACAGATACGCAGTATTTT. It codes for CSARDLSGGLTDTQYF.

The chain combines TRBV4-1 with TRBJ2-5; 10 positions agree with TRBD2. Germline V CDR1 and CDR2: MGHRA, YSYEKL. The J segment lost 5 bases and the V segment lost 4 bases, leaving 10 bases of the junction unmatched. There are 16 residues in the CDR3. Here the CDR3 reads CASSPILAGLGETQYF. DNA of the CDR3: TGCGCCAGCAGCCCGATACTAGCGGGGCTCGGGGAGACCCAGTACTTC.

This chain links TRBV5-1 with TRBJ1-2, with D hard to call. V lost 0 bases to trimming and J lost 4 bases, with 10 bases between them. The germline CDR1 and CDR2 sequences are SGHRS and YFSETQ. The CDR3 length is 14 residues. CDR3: CASSLDAEGYGYTF. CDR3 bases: TGCGCCAGCAGCTTGGATGCCGAAGGCTATGGCTACACCTTC.